Shown below are 24 T cell receptor beta chains from a single sample sequenced in a study of cytomegalovirus exposure and HLA in healthy donors. The primer mix had 60 Vbeta and 13 Jbeta primers. The protocol was immunoSEQ multiplex PCR, while the TCRdb copy is restricted to in-frame clones and leaves out a portion. The sample lists 140,000 or so clones; 70% to 90% were seen once. The sequenced sample was PBMCs. These receptors were taken from a woman between 40 and 50 years old in good health and CMV-seropositive.

This chain joins TRBV28 and TRBJ2-5; a possible D gene is TRBD1 (6 bases). Trimming cost V 2 bases and J 2 bases, with 18 bases left between them. The CDR3 covers 17 residues. CDR1 MDHEN and CDR2 SYDVKM come from the germline V gene. The CDR3 region is CASSLRDTAGLQETQYF. DNA of the CDR3: TGTGCCAGCAGTTTAAGGGACACGGCAGGCCTACAAGAGACCCAGTACTTC.

As regards this clone: A read error may produce the germline difference seen at one junction end. The chain has TRBV6-5 and TRBJ2-5, with TRBD2 identical over 10 bases. Germline lookup yields CDR1 MNHEY and CDR2 SVGAGI. This CDR3 spans 15 amino acids. Written as DNA, the CDR3 is TGTACCAGCAGAGACAGAGCGGGGGGGCTTGAGACCCAGTACTTC. As protein: CTSRDRAGGLETQYF.

The gene calls are TRBV14 and TRBJ2-4; TRBD1 might be the D (6 bases). CDR3 size: 14 residues. The V gene lost 1 base and the J gene lost 14 bases, with 18 bases spanning the gap. Germline loops: CDR1 SGHDN, CDR2 FVKESK. The CDR3 nucleotides are TGTGCCAGCAGCCAAGTGGATTTACTAGGGACAAAGTACTTC. Residues: CASSQVDLLGTKYF.

This chain joins TRBV7-3 and TRBJ2-6, with D hard to call. The CDR3 runs 15 residues. Germline lookup yields CDR1 SGHTA and CDR2 FQGTGA. The germline V and J ends were trimmed by 5 bases and 1 base, with 9 bases remaining between them. The DNA for the CDR3 is TGTGCCAGCAGCCGAGAAGCGTCTGGGGCCAACGTCCTGACTTTC. Translating gives CASSREASGANVLTF.

This rearrangement joins TRBV6-1 to TRBJ2-3; a possible D gene is TRBD2 (5 bases). This CDR3 region has 14 residues. The V gene lost 6 bases and the J gene lost 1 base, with 11 bases spanning the gap. Germline V gene data show CDR1 as MNHNS and CDR2 as SASEGT. DNA of the CDR3: TGTGCCAGCAGCCCTAGCTATGGCACAGATACGCAGTATTTT. Amino acid sequence: CASSPSYGTDTQYF.

This clone was counted at least ten times. The chain is built from TRBV5-4 and TRBJ1-4; 9 positions agree with TRBD1. Losses at the gene ends were 4 bases for V and 7 bases for J; bases not matched to a gene: 8. Germline CDR1 reads SGHNT; CDR2 reads YYREEE (reference sequence). The CDR3 has 15 amino acids. The DNA of the CDR3 is TGTGCCAGCAGCCTCTCCGGGACAGGGACTGAAAAACTGTTTTTT. Its protein product is CASSLSGTGTEKLFF.

The chain's CDR3 is CASTNRGAGEYEQFF. The CDR3 DNA reads as TGTGCCAGCACTAACCGGGGGGCGGGTGAGTATGAGCAGTTCTTC. The J gene is TRBJ2-1, the V gene TRBV7-9; D is possibly TRBD2 (7 bases). This CDR3 is built from 15 residues. The V and J ends lost 7 bases and 8 bases respectively, with 21 bases between them. Germline loops: CDR1 SEHNR, CDR2 FQNEAQ (reference sequence).

This chain connects TRBV7-2 to TRBJ2-7; 7 bases map to TRBD1. This CDR3 has 16 residues. After removal of 4 bases from V and 3 bases from J, the junction contained 12 bases not matched to a gene. Germline V gene data show CDR1 as SGHTA and CDR2 as FQGNSA. The CDR3 sequence: CASSSLRDSPRYEQYF. In DNA, the CDR3 is TGTGCCAGCAGCTCCCTCCGGGACAGCCCCCGCTACGAGCAGTACTTC.

CDR3 DNA: TGTGCCAGCAGCCAGGAGCGGGGGGTCTACGAGCAGTACTTC. Translated: CASSQERGVYEQYF. The chain is built from TRBV5-6 and TRBJ2-7; 9 positions agree with TRBD2. This CDR3 has 14 residues. Losses at the gene ends were 4 bases for V and 3 bases for J; bases not matched to a gene: 5. Germline-derived CDR1 and CDR2 are SGHDT and YYEEEE.

The CDR3 DNA sequence: TGTGCCAGCAGGGGTTCGGATACGCAGTATTTT. It is translated as CASRGSDTQYF. V is TRBV19 and J is TRBJ2-3; D perhaps matches TRBD1 (6 bases). The CDR3 runs to 11 residues. Trimming left V 9 bases short and J 6 bases short, with 10 bases between. Germline CDR1 reads LNHDA; CDR2 reads SQIVND (reference sequence).

V is TRBV11-3 and J is TRBJ2-3, with D maybe TRBD2 (5 bases). The V and J ends lost 8 bases and 2 bases respectively, with 14 bases between them. The CDR3 totals 14 residues. Germline V gene data show CDR1 as SGHNT and CDR2 as YENEEA. The CDR3 coding sequence is TGTGCCAGCTCGGGGAACCAATTCACAGATACGCAGTATTTT. Translation gives CASSGNQFTDTQYF.

The rearrangement uses TRBV9 and TRBJ2-2; 7 bases map to TRBD2. CDR1 and CDR2 from the germline V gene are SGDLS and YYNGEE. CDR3 size: 15 residues. J gave up 4 bases and V 4 bases, and 7 bases lay outside the gene matches. CDR3 loop: CASSPRDYRTGELFF. CDR3 sequence (DNA): TGTGCCAGCAGCCCCAGGGACTACCGCACCGGGGAGCTGTTTTTT.

For the CDR3, the DNA is TGTGCCAGTAGTACAGGGGTCACTGAAGCTTTCTTT. Residues: CASSTGVTEAFF. The V gene is TRBV19, the J gene TRBJ1-1; possibly TRBD1 for D (6 bases). V was trimmed by 4 bases and J by 4 bases, leaving 7 bases between them. There are 12 residues in the CDR3. The germline CDR1 and CDR2 sequences are LNHDA and SQIVND (reference sequence).

This chain connects TRBV7-9 to TRBJ2-2, with TRBD1 matching 9 bases. Germline CDR1 and CDR2: SEHNR and FQNEAQ (reference sequence). The CDR3 has 17 residues. V trimming: 5 bases; J trimming: 7 bases; junction bases outside the gene matches: 14. DNA of the CDR3: TGTGCCAGCAGCACACCTCCGGGACAGGGTACCGGCGGGGAGCTGTTTTTT. It translates to CASSTPPGQGTGGELFF.

The CDR3 here is CATPRDRTNTGELFF. CDR3 in DNA: TGTGCCACCCCCCGGGACAGGACGAACACCGGGGAGCTGTTTTTT. The rearrangement joins TRBV6-6 to TRBJ2-2; 8 bases fit TRBD1. Looked up from germline, CDR1 is MNHNY and CDR2 is SVGAGI (reference sequence). The V gene end was trimmed by 10 bases and the J gene end by 0 bases; junction bases not matched to a gene: 7. The CDR3 consists of 15 residues.

This rearrangement joins TRBV27 to TRBJ1-2; D is perhaps TRBD1 (5 bases). CDR1 and CDR2 (germline): MNHEY, SMNVEV (reference sequence). V lost 3 bases to trimming and J lost 2 bases, with 10 bases between them. This CDR3 is built from 14 residues. CDR3 amino acids: CASSFSTDNYGYTF. The CDR3 DNA reads TGTGCCAGCAGTTTTTCGACAGACAACTATGGCTACACCTTC.

The chain employs TRBV28 and TRBJ1-1; D ambiguous. The germline V gene encodes CDR1 MDHEN and CDR2 SYDVKM. The V gene lost 6 bases and the J gene lost 1 base, with 9 bases spanning the gap. This CDR3 has 13 amino acids. Here the CDR3 DNA reads TGTGCCAGCAGGTTGACACCGAACACTGAAGCTTTCTTT. It yields the protein CASRLTPNTEAFF.

The chain carries TRBV6-5 and TRBJ1-6; 7 bases align to TRBD1. J gave up 4 bases and V 3 bases, and 3 bases lay outside the gene matches. The CDR3 is 15 amino acids. Germline lookup yields CDR1 MNHEY and CDR2 SVGAGI. This CDR3 is CASSYKGQYNSPLHF. CDR3 DNA sequence: TGTGCCAGCAGTTATAAGGGACAGTATAATTCACCCCTCCACTTT.

V gene TRBV11-2 combines with J gene TRBJ2-7; D perhaps matches TRBD2 (6 bases). Per the germline V gene, CDR1 is SGHAT and CDR2 is FQNNGV. V was trimmed by 5 bases and J by 7 bases, leaving 15 bases between them. The CDR3 covers 13 residues. The CDR3 bases are TGTGCCAGCAGCACCCAACTAGCTTGGGAGCAGTACTTC. This encodes CASSTQLAWEQYF.

The V gene is TRBV10-3, the J gene TRBJ2-1, with TRBD2 identical over 8 bases. Germline values: CDR1 ENHRY, CDR2 SYGVKD. The CDR3 has 16 residues. Losses at the gene ends were 5 bases for V and 5 bases for J; bases not matched to a gene: 11. The CDR3 coding sequence is TGTGCCATCAGTATCTCACTAGCGGAGACGAACAATGAGCAGTTCTTC. Protein product: CAISISLAETNNEQFF.

V usage is TRBV7-9 and J usage is TRBJ2-5; 7 bases line up with TRBD2. The CDR3 length is 15 residues. The J segment lost 5 bases and the V segment lost 1 base, leaving 7 bases of the junction unmatched. Germline values: CDR1 SEHNR, CDR2 FQNEAQ (reference sequence). Here the CDR3 reads CASSLGVLGGETQYF. In DNA, the CDR3 is TGTGCCAGCAGCTTAGGAGTCCTCGGGGGGGAGACCCAGTACTTC.

V gene TRBV4-1 combines with J gene TRBJ2-1, with TRBD2 matching over 9 bases. The J segment lost 4 bases and the V segment lost 0 bases, leaving 7 bases of the junction unmatched. The CDR3 length is 17 residues. Germline CDR1 MGHRA, CDR2 YSYEKL. The CDR3 bases are TGCGCCAGCAGCCAAGAAAGCCCGGCGGGGGGGTACAATGAGCAGTTCTTC. This sequence encodes CASSQESPAGGYNEQFF.

This rearrangement joins TRBV4-1 to TRBJ2-3; the D is unclear. Germline lookup yields CDR1 MGHRA and CDR2 YSYEKL. This CDR3 is 14 amino acids long. Trimming took 4 bases from V and 4 from J, leaving 12 bases between them. The CDR3 sequence: CASSLHERADTQYF. In nucleotides, the CDR3 is TGCGCCAGCAGCCTCCATGAGAGAGCAGATACGCAGTATTTT.

The rearrangement uses TRBV9 and TRBJ2-7; 8 positions agree with TRBD2. The CDR3 is made up of 14 amino acids. V was clipped by 1 base and J by 4 bases; unmatched bases: 4. CDR1 is SGDLS, CDR2 YYNGEE, per germline. CDR3 amino acids: CASSVQSGSYEQYF. The DNA of the CDR3 is TGTGCCAGCAGCGTACAAAGCGGGAGTTACGAGCAGTACTTC.